This is a list of T cell receptor beta chains from one sample in a study of shared clonotypes between healthy human individuals. Measured with immunoSEQ multiplex PCR; TCRdb has only the in-frame clones, and not every one. The table shows around 500,000 clones, with about 72% occurring only once. Sequenced material: PBMCs. The receptors shown here come from a woman aged 40 to 50 in good health. Some clones in this sample may be carry-over from other donors' samples. Each CDR3 is given without its conserved first and last residue.

j_call v_call cdr3_aa
TRBJ2-1 TRBV27 AGSAGGSYGYNEQF
TRBJ2-2 TRBV6-6 ASTGIDRNTGELF
TRBJ2-5 TRBV7-2 ASSLVGTGMETQY
TRBJ2-3 TRBV10-3 ATTSGRSTDTQY
TRBJ1-4 TRBV28 ASSSNQGAGNEKLF
TRBJ2-7 TRBV7-8 ASSLVGGRRDYEQY
TRBJ2-2 TRBV5-1 ASSAGLAGVGGTGELF
TRBJ2-5 TRBV7-3 ASSSGPGPQETQY
TRBJ2-1 TRBV5-1 ASSPAGTTTPYNEQF
TRBJ2-5 TRBV4-1 ASSPERDGSETQY
TRBJ2-3 TRBV5-6 ASSLRTRGSGDTQY
TRBJ2-7 TRBV10-1 ASSESGDAYEQY
TRBJ2-5 TRBV7-3 ASSSNAGGQETQY
TRBJ2-2 TRBV7-7 ASKATGGSGELF
TRBJ2-3 TRBV19 ASSIGPGTDTQY
TRBJ2-7 TRBV7-7 ASSFLRYSPYEQY
TRBJ1-2 TRBV18 ASSPDQGLLYGYT
TRBJ1-1 TRBV4-1 ASSQPAGAMMNTEAF
TRBJ2-7 TRBV27 ASRGQGARGRSYEQY
TRBJ1-2 TRBV27 ASSLRSGGAYGYT
TRBJ2-3 TRBV4-2 ASSQQGQGDIDTQY
TRBJ1-1 TRBV2 ASGRGEAF